The present TCR beta chain was sequenced within a study of cytomegalovirus exposure and HLA in healthy donors. Study-level background: Approximately 190 million T cells yielded 100 million or so unique TCR beta sequences, as an earlier analysis found.

Points on this clone: Antigen unknown.

CDR3 size: 13 residues. V was pared by 5 bases and J by 10 bases, with 15 bases between. The germline V gene has CDR1 MNHEY and CDR2 SVGAGI. PCR amplification relied on 60 Vbeta primers (plus 13 Jbeta primers). Sequenced by immunoSEQ multiplex PCR; TCRdb stores in-frame clones only, minus some. The sample's table shows some 200,000 clones. Study outcomes and limitations: A later analysis revealed that TCR association rates differed between HLA loci, peaking at DRB1 and bottoming out at HLA-C.

This TCR came from a boy between 5 and 17 years old in good health and CMV-seronegative. Material for sequencing was PBMCs. V gene TRBV6-5 combines with J gene TRBJ2-1; D is ambiguous. CDR3 DNA: TGTGCCAGCAGTCCGGTATCTGTTTGGGAGCAGTTCTTC. It encodes CASSPVSVWEQFF.